This T cell receptor beta chain was captured by sequencing in a study of Ad26.COV2.S vaccination and SARS-CoV-2 variants. Overall study context: Donor participated within the Ad26.COV2.S arm of the COV1001 trial. Overall study results and limits: Vaccine recipients and placebo recipients showed similar non-spike TCR breadth.

TCRdb keeps only in-frame clones here, not all; method: immunoSEQ multiplex PCR. This sample carries some 340,000 clones, approximately 80% of them seen once, and the ten largest clones take approximately 2%. Germline V gives CDR1 MNHEY, CDR2 SMNVEV (reference sequence). This CDR3 is 17 amino acids long. The V gene end was trimmed by 6 bases and the J gene end by 2 bases; junction bases not matched to a gene: 8. The sample's treatment: 15 to 20 received Ad26.COV2.S at low or high dose, single or two shots; 5 received placebo; per-sample allocation not given. Samples came from day 63 after the first vaccine or placebo injection. In Boston, an adult donor aged 18-55 years took part. On this clone: Antigen specificity is unknown.

The source is a person aged 18-65 years who received the Ad26.COV2.S COVID-19 vaccine or a placebo. The V and J genes are TRBV27 and TRBJ2-2, with TRBD2 identical over 11 bases. The sequencing used peripheral blood, collected in a trial of Ad26.COV2.S vaccine versus placebo. The CDR3 is CASSRSGTSGNTGELFF. CDR3 nucleotides: TGTGCCAGCAGCCGTTCCGGGACTAGCGGAAACACCGGGGAGCTGTTTTTT.